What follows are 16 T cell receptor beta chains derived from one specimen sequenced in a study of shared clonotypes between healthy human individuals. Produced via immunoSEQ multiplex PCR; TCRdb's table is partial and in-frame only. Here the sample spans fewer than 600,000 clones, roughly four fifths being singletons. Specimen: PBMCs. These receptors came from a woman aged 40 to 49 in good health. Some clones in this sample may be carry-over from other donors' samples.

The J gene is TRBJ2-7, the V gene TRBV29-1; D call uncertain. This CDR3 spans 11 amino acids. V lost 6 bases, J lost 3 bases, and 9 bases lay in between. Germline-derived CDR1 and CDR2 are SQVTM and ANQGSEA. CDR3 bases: TGCAGCGTCGGTAGGGACTACGAGCAGTACTTC. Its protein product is CSVGRDYEQYF.

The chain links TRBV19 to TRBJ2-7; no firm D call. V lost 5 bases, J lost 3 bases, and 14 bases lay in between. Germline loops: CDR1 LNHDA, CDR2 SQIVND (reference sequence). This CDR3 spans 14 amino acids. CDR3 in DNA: TGTGCCAGTAGTCCGGGTATGGGCCTCTACGAGCAGTACTTC. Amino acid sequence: CASSPGMGLYEQYF.

CDR3 loop: CASSPSPFAGGPYTQYF. CDR3 DNA sequence: TGTGCCAGTAGTCCAAGCCCTTTTGCGGGAGGGCCATATACGCAGTATTTT. The genes are TRBV19 and TRBJ2-3; 9 nucleotides agree with TRBD2. J gave up 7 bases and V 5 bases, and 16 bases lay outside the gene matches. The germline V gene has CDR1 LNHDA and CDR2 SQIVND (reference sequence). The CDR3 has 17 residues.

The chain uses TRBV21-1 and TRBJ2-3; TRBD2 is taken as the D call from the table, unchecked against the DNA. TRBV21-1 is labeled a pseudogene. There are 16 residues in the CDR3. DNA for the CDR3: TGTGCCAGCAGCCCCTCAGAGCGGACTTCGATAGATACGCAGTATTTT. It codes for CASSPSERTSIDTQYF.

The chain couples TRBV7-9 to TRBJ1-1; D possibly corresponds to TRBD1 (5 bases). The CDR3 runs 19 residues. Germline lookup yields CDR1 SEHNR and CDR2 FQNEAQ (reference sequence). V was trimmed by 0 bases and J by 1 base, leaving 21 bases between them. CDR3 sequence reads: CASSLALLWRGNENTEAFF. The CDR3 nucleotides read TGTGCCAGCAGCTTAGCCCTCCTCTGGAGGGGCAACGAGAACACTGAAGCTTTCTTT.

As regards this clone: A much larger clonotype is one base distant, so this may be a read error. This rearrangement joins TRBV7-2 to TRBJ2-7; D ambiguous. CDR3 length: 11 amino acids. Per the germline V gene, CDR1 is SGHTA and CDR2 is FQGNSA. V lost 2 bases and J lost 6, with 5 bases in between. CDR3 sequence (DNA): TGTGCCAGCAGCTTATGGTCCGAGCAGTACTTC. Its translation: CASSLWSEQYF.

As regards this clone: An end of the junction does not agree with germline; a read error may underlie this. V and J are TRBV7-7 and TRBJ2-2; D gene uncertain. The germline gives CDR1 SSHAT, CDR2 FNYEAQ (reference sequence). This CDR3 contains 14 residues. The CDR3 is CASSLEAATGELFF. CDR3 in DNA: TGTGCTAGCAGCTTAGAGGCGGCCACCGGGGAGCTGTTTTTT.

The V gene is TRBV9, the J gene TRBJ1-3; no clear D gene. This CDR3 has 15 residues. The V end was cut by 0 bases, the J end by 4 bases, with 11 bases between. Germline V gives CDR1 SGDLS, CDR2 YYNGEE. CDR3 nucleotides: TGTGCCAGCAGCGTAGCTCCAGGCGCCGGAAACACCATATATTTT. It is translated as CASSVAPGAGNTIYF.

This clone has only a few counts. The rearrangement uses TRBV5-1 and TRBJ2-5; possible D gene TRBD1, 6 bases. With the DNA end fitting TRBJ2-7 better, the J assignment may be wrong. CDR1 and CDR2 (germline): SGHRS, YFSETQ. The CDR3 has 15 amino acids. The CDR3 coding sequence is TGCGCCAGCAGCTTGGGGGACAACGACTCCTACGAGCAGTACTTC. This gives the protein CASSLGDNDSYEQYF.

Written as DNA, the CDR3 is TGTGCCAGCAGCTTAGGTGGGACAGGGTCCGGGGATACGCAGTATTTT. Amino acid sequence: CASSLGGTGSGDTQYF. The chain has TRBV13 and TRBJ2-3, with 9 bases lining up with TRBD1. This CDR3 contains 16 residues. Germline values: CDR1 PRHDT, CDR2 FYEKMQ (reference sequence). J was trimmed by 6 bases and V by 0 bases; bases with no gene match: 7.

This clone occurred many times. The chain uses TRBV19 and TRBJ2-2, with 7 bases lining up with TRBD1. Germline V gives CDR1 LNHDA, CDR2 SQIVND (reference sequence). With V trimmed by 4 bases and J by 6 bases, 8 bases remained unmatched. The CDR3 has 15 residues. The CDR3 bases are TGTGCCAGTAGTAGAAGGGACAGTGCGCCCGGGGAGCTGTTTTTT. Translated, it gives CASSRRDSAPGELFF.

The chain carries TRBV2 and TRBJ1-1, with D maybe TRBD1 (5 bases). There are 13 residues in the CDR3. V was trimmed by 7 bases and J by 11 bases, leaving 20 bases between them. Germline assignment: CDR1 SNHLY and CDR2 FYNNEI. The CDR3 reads CASKALSGWGAFF. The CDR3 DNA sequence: TGTGCCAGCAAGGCTCTGTCCGGGTGGGGGGCTTTCTTT.

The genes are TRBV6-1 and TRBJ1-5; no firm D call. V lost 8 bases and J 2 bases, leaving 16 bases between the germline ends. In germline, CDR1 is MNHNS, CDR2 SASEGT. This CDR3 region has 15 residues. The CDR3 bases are TGTGCCAGCGGTAAGGATGGGATAGGCAATCAGCCCCAGCATTTT. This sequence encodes CASGKDGIGNQPQHF.

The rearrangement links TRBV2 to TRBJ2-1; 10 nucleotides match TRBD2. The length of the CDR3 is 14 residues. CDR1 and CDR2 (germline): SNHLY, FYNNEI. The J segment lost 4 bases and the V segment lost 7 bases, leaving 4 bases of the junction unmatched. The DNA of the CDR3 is TGTGCCAGCACCGGACTAGCGGCTTACAATGAGCAGTTCTTC. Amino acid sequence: CASTGLAAYNEQFF.

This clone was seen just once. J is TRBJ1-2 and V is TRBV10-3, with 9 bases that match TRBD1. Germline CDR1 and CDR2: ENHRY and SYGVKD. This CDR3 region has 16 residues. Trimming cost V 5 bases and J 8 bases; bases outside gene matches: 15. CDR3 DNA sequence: TGTGCCATCAGTCCCGGACAGGGGATCGGGTCGAGCGGCTACACCTTC. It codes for CAISPGQGIGSSGYTF.

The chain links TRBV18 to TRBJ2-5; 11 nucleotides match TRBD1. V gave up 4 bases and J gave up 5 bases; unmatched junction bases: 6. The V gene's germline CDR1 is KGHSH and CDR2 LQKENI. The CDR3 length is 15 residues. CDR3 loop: CASSQRTGGRETQYF. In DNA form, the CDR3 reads TGTGCCAGCTCACAAAGGACAGGGGGCAGGGAGACCCAGTACTTC.